This is a list of T cell receptor beta chains from one sample in a study of cytomegalovirus exposure and HLA in healthy donors. Here immunoSEQ multiplex PCR was the method, and the copy in TCRdb shows in-frame clones only, minus some. This sample yields about 160,000 clones, of which 70% to 80% are seen a single time; roughly 1.4% belongs to the top ten. The sample comprised PBMCs. These receptors all come from a man aged 55 to 70 in good health and CMV-seronegative. The CDR3 runs from the conserved cysteine through the conserved F or W. Each record gives: J gene, V gene, D gene, clone size, CDR3 protein, CDR3 DNA. D genes are given only for firm matches. A row's size may be missing; if present it is once, few, many or a size class.

J gene: TRBJ2-7; V gene: TRBV6-5; D gene: -; clone size: -; CDR3 protein: CASSPEDEQYF; CDR3 DNA: TGTGCCAGCAGTCCCGAGGACGAGCAGTACTTC
J gene: TRBJ1-1; V gene: TRBV6-5; D gene: TRBD1; clone size: -; CDR3 protein: CASRAGGRAEAFF; CDR3 DNA: TGTGCCAGCAGAGCAGGGGGGCGAGCTGAAGCTTTCTTT
J gene: TRBJ2-3; V gene: TRBV30; D gene: TRBD2; clone size: -; CDR3 protein: CAWNRGDTDTQYF; CDR3 DNA: TGTGCCTGGAACCGGGGGGACACAGATACGCAGTATTTT
J gene: TRBJ2-7; V gene: TRBV19; D gene: -; clone size: -; CDR3 protein: CASRRDEGYEQYF; CDR3 DNA: TGTGCCAGTAGGCGGGACGAAGGGTACGAGCAGTACTTC
J gene: TRBJ1-5; V gene: TRBV6-5; D gene: -; clone size: -; CDR3 protein: CASRSNSNQPQHF; CDR3 DNA: TGTGCCAGCAGATCTAATAGCAATCAGCCCCAGCATTTT
J gene: TRBJ1-2; V gene: TRBV6-6; D gene: -; clone size: -; CDR3 protein: CASSYSTAHSYGYTF; CDR3 DNA: TGTGCCAGCAGTTACTCGACAGCACACTCCTATGGCTACACCTTC
J gene: TRBJ1-3; V gene: TRBV4-3; D gene: -; clone size: once; CDR3 protein: CASSQGLLSGNTIYF; CDR3 DNA: TGCGCCAGCAGCCAAGGTCTCCTCTCTGGAAACACCATATATTTT
J gene: TRBJ2-4; V gene: TRBV11-2; D gene: -; clone size: -; CDR3 protein: CASSARGAGSKNIQYF; CDR3 DNA: TGTGCCAGCAGCGCCCGGGGGGCCGGATCCAAAAACATTCAGTACTTC
J gene: TRBJ2-1; V gene: TRBV14; D gene: TRBD1; clone size: -; CDR3 protein: CASSHTDRAPYNEQFF; CDR3 DNA: TGTGCCAGCAGCCATACCGACAGGGCACCCTACAATGAGCAGTTCTTC
J gene: TRBJ2-5; V gene: TRBV11-2; D gene: -; clone size: -; CDR3 protein: CASSFNWGEETQYF; CDR3 DNA: TGTGCCAGCAGCTTTAATTGGGGAGAGGAGACCCAGTACTTC
J gene: TRBJ2-7; V gene: TRBV27; D gene: TRBD2; clone size: few; CDR3 protein: CATRLAGGHEQYF; CDR3 DNA: TGTGCCACCCGCCTAGCGGGGGGTCACGAGCAGTACTTC
J gene: TRBJ2-5; V gene: TRBV29-1; D gene: TRBD2; clone size: few; CDR3 protein: CSGGGSQETQYF; CDR3 DNA: TGCAGCGGGGGGGGGTCTCAAGAGACCCAGTACTTC
J gene: TRBJ2-1; V gene: TRBV30; D gene: TRBD2; clone size: -; CDR3 protein: CAWGTGTSGIEQFF; CDR3 DNA: TGTGCCTGGGGGACCGGGACTAGCGGGATTGAGCAGTTCTTC
J gene: TRBJ2-7; V gene: TRBV11-1; D gene: TRBD2; clone size: -; CDR3 protein: CASSPLAGNYEQYF; CDR3 DNA: TGTGCCAGCAGCCCTCTAGCGGGGAACTACGAGCAGTACTTC
J gene: TRBJ2-2; V gene: TRBV23-1; D gene: TRBD1; clone size: -; CDR3 protein: CASSQSADRSTGELFF; CDR3 DNA: TGCGCCAGCAGTCAATCGGCGGACAGGTCCACCGGGGAGCTGTTTTTT
J gene: TRBJ2-5; V gene: TRBV4-1; D gene: TRBD1; clone size: -; CDR3 protein: CASSRPRSVGGRETQYF; CDR3 DNA: TGCGCCAGCAGCCGTCCCAGGTCTGTAGGGGGCAGGGAGACCCAGTACTTC